Following are 15 T cell receptor beta chains from one sample sequenced in a study of shared clonotypes between healthy human individuals (dated by TCRdb to 2020 to 2022). Libraries were prepared through the immunoSEQ multiplex PCR assay. Sourced from immuneACCESS, this table was stored by TCRdb with only in-frame sequences that have V and J called. A share of the clones is absent; for the studies checked, an unresolved V gene accounts for under half, and the remainder has no known explanation. Present in this sample are over 400,000 clones, 70% to 80% of which were seen just once. Around 12% of the sample belongs to the ten largest clones. The sequencing sample was made of PBMCs. These receptors all stem from a woman aged 35 to 49 in good health. Some clones in this sample may be carry-over from other donors' samples.

This chain joins TRBV10-3 and TRBJ2-2; D possibly matches TRBD1 or TRBD2 (5 bases each). Germline CDR1 ENHRY, CDR2 SYGVKD. Trimming took 2 bases from V and 4 from J, leaving 11 bases between them. The CDR3 is 15 amino acids. The CDR3 spells CAISETGASTGELFF. For the CDR3, the DNA is TGTGCCATCAGTGAGACCGGGGCGAGCACCGGGGAGCTGTTTTTT.

The J gene is TRBJ2-7, the V gene TRBV5-1; TRBD1 might be the D (6 bases). Per germline, CDR1 SGHRS and CDR2 YFSETQ. The CDR3 length is 14 residues. V lost 4 bases to trimming and J lost 2 bases, with 13 bases between them. DNA of the CDR3: TGCGCCAGCAGCGCCCAACAGGGCCCCTACGAGCAGTACTTC. Its protein is CASSAQQGPYEQYF.

This sequence joins TRBV28 and TRBJ1-3; D might be TRBD1 (5 bases). Germline V gene lookup returns CDR1 MDHEN and CDR2 SYDVKM. This CDR3 spans 16 amino acids. Trimming left V 2 bases short and J 4 bases short, with 15 bases between. CDR3 bases: TGTGCCAGCAGTTTAGGTGGGGGGGAACCGGGAAACACCATATATTTT. It yields the protein CASSLGGGEPGNTIYF.

This clone was detected once. The gene calls are TRBV28 and TRBJ2-7; 8 nucleotides line up with TRBD1. Germline lookup yields CDR1 MDHEN and CDR2 SYDVKM. This CDR3 spans 13 amino acids. The V and J ends lost 3 bases and 7 bases, in that order; junction bases with no gene match: 5. CDR3 in amino acids: CASSFQGAGEQYF. DNA of the CDR3: TGTGCCAGCAGTTTTCAGGGGGCGGGGGAGCAGTACTTC.

The rearrangement joins TRBV6-6 to TRBJ2-5; 10 bases fit TRBD2. Near its end, the DNA agrees better with TRBJ2-7, so the J call may be wrong. CDR3 length equals 16 residues. Germline CDR1 is MNHNY and CDR2 is SVGAGI (reference sequence). The CDR3 here is CASSYTASGSSYEQYF. The CDR3 DNA is TGTGCCAGCAGTTACACGGCTAGCGGGAGCTCCTACGAGCAGTACTTC.

The chain links TRBV5-1 to TRBJ2-5, with 13 nucleotides matching TRBD2. V shed 4 bases and J 2 bases; nucleotides not matched to a gene: 14. This CDR3 has 19 residues. Germline CDR1 reads SGHRS; CDR2 reads YFSETQ. The chain's CDR3 is CASSKPRWGLAGNQETQYF. The CDR3 DNA sequence: TGCGCCAGCAGCAAACCCCGTTGGGGACTAGCGGGAAATCAAGAGACCCAGTACTTC.

V gene TRBV9 combines with J gene TRBJ2-1; 10 bases match TRBD2. Losses at the gene ends were 0 bases for V and 2 bases for J; bases not matched to a gene: 17. In germline, CDR1 is SGDLS, CDR2 YYNGEE. The length of the CDR3 is 21 residues. This CDR3 is CASSVEGNLAGVQWAYNEQFF. As DNA, the CDR3 is TGTGCCAGCAGCGTAGAGGGCAACCTAGCGGGAGTTCAGTGGGCCTACAATGAGCAGTTCTTC.

The V gene is TRBV4-2, the J gene TRBJ2-1; 11 bases match TRBD2. This CDR3 comprises 16 residues. CDR1 and CDR2 from the germline V gene are LGHNA and YNFKEQ. Germline trimming cut 3 bases from V and 10 bases from J; bases unmatched to any gene: 11. In DNA form, the CDR3 reads TGTGCCAGCAGCCAGGACGGAGTGGTAGCGGGAGGGGAGCAGTTCTTC. As protein: CASSQDGVVAGGEQFF.

The V and J genes are TRBV9 and TRBJ2-2, with 8 bases identical to TRBD2. J gave up 3 bases and V 4 bases, and 11 bases lay outside the gene matches. This CDR3 spans 17 amino acids. Germline lookup yields CDR1 SGDLS and CDR2 YYNGEE. The CDR3 DNA follows: TGTGCCAGCAGCCCGAGAACGGGAGGGCCAGACACCGGGGAGCTGTTTTTT. Protein product: CASSPRTGGPDTGELFF. Filled out from reference TRBV9 and TRBJ2-2, the complete variable domain reads DSGVTQTPKHLITATGQRVTLRCSPRSGDLSVYWYQQSLDQGLQFLIQYYNGEERAKGNILERFSAQQFPDLHSELNLSSLELGDSALYFCASSPRTGGPDTGELFFGEGSRLTVL.

As DNA, the CDR3 is TGTGCCTGGAGTCCCCCCCCGGGACTAGCGGTGAAAGAGACCCAGTACTTC. Its translation is CAWSPPPGLAVKETQYF. The V and J genes are TRBV30 and TRBJ2-5; 11 bases agree with TRBD2. Germline V gene sequence: CDR1 GTSNPN, CDR2 SVGIG (reference sequence). V lost 2 bases and J lost 3; bases outside the gene matches: 11. This CDR3 contains 17 residues.

V gene TRBV28 combines with J gene TRBJ2-1, with TRBD2 matching over 11 bases. The J segment lost 9 bases and the V segment lost 5 bases, leaving 3 bases of the junction unmatched. Germline CDR1 is MDHEN and CDR2 is SYDVKM. The CDR3 extends over 13 amino acids. As DNA, the CDR3 is TGTGCCAGCAGTCTGGGGACTAGCGGTGAGCAGTTCTTC. This sequence encodes CASSLGTSGEQFF.

J is TRBJ2-7 and V is TRBV27; 13 nucleotides match TRBD2. This CDR3 contains 19 residues. The germline CDR1 and CDR2 sequences are MNHEY and SMNVEV (reference sequence). The V segment lost 5 bases and the J segment 2 bases; nucleotides outside the gene matches: 15. In DNA form, the CDR3 reads TGTGCCAGCAGTATCATAACTAGCGGGAGGGCCCTCGCCCCCTACGAGCAGTACTTC. Translating it yields CASSIITSGRALAPYEQYF.

The gene calls are TRBV19 and TRBJ2-7; 9 nucleotides line up with TRBD1. The CDR3 has 17 residues. V dropped 4 bases and J dropped 0; count of bases not matched to a gene: 10. CDR1 LNHDA and CDR2 SQIVND come from the germline V gene (reference sequence). The CDR3 DNA reads as TGTGCCAGTAGTAGGGGCTCGGGACAGGGCCTCTCCTACGAGCAGTACTTC. Its protein product is CASSRGSGQGLSYEQYF.

The chain links TRBV18 to TRBJ1-6; 9 nucleotides match TRBD1. Trimming took 5 bases from V and 10 from J; bases not matched to a gene: 9. Germline V CDR1 and CDR2: KGHSH, LQKENI. There are 15 residues in the CDR3. The CDR3 here is CASSEGGTGNSPLHF. The CDR3 bases are TGTGCCAGCTCAGAAGGGGGGACAGGGAACTCACCCCTCCACTTT.

This sequence joins TRBV11-2 and TRBJ1-1; the D gene is possibly TRBD1 (5 bases). The CDR3 totals 15 residues. Germline values: CDR1 SGHAT, CDR2 FQNNGV. V lost 0 bases to trimming and J lost 3 bases, with 11 bases between them. This CDR3 is CASSLDRRGYTEAFF. The CDR3 region has the DNA TGTGCCAGCAGCTTAGATAGGAGGGGTTACACTGAAGCTTTCTTT.